The next 10 T cell receptor beta chains were all read from a single sample in a study of T cell responses to AZD1222 COVID-19 vaccine. Measured with immunoSEQ multiplex PCR; TCRdb has only the in-frame clones, and not every one. Of 60,000 to 75,000 clones in the sample, 70% to 80% were seen once. Source: peripheral blood, taken 28 days after the second AZD1222 dose. The source of these receptors is an adult who received the AZD1222 COVID-19 vaccine.

The count of this clone is one. The chain combines TRBV7-8 with TRBJ1-2; no definite D call. This CDR3 is 15 amino acids long. In germline, CDR1 is SGHVS, CDR2 FQNEAQ. Trimming left V 1 base short and J 3 bases short, with 12 bases between. The CDR3 DNA reads as TGTGCCAGCAGCTTAGGGAGGGCAGGAGACTATGGCTACACCTTC. Protein product: CASSLGRAGDYGYTF.

This chain joins TRBV5-5 and TRBJ2-6; either TRBD1 or TRBD2 may supply D (5 bases each). The CDR3 runs 16 residues. CDR1 is SGHKS, CDR2 YYEKEE, per germline (reference sequence). Trimming removed 3 bases from V and 0 bases from J, with 10 bases in between. Here the CDR3 DNA reads TGTGCCAGCAGCTGGGACCGAAGCTCTGGGGCCAACGTCCTGACTTTC. Amino acid sequence: CASSWDRSSGANVLTF.

J is TRBJ2-1 and V is TRBV2; TRBD2 aligns across 7 bases. Unmatched junction bases numbered 10, after V lost 8 bases and J lost 3 bases. The CDR3 is 15 residues long. Germline V gene lookup returns CDR1 SNHLY and CDR2 FYNNEI. The CDR3 reads CASATRGDNYNEQFF. The CDR3 nucleotides read TGTGCCAGCGCGACTCGGGGGGATAACTACAATGAGCAGTTCTTC.

The chain couples TRBV19 to TRBJ1-2, with 7 positions matching TRBD1. Germline loops: CDR1 LNHDA, CDR2 SQIVND (reference sequence). This CDR3 comprises 15 residues. J gave up 0 bases and V 5 bases, and 6 bases lay outside the gene matches. Here the CDR3 DNA reads TGTGCCAGTAGTTCGGGACAGTTAACTAACTATGGCTACACCTTC. This translates into CASSSGQLTNYGYTF.

CDR3 sequence (DNA): TGTGCCAGCAGCGGGGCCAGCGGGGGATACAATGAGCAGTTCTTC. Translated: CASSGASGGYNEQFF. The V and J genes are TRBV9 and TRBJ2-1; 8 nucleotides match TRBD2. This CDR3 has 15 amino acids. Per germline, CDR1 SGDLS and CDR2 YYNGEE. V trimming: 3 bases; J trimming: 4 bases; junction bases outside the gene matches: 6.

This rearrangement joins TRBV7-9 to TRBJ2-5; TRBD2 might be the D (6 bases). CDR1 is SEHNR and CDR2 is FQNEAQ in the germline V gene (reference sequence). The CDR3 loop spans 15 amino acids. The V gene lost 6 bases and the J gene lost 2 bases, with 16 bases spanning the gap. The CDR3 DNA is TGTGCCAGCAGTCCATCCCCCGGGGGTCAAGAGACCCAGTACTTC. Amino acids: CASSPSPGGQETQYF.

V and J are TRBV5-1 and TRBJ1-4; D gene ambiguous. The germline V and J ends were trimmed by 4 bases and 8 bases, with 15 bases remaining between them. Germline V lookup: CDR1 SGHRS, CDR2 YFSETQ. The CDR3 is 14 residues long. The CDR3 reads CASSLNGRREKLFF. In DNA, the CDR3 is TGCGCCAGCAGCCTGAATGGGCGCCGGGAAAAACTGTTTTTT.

Within the sample, this clone is medium-sized. This chain uses TRBV7-2 with TRBJ2-1; possibly TRBD1 or TRBD2 for D (5 bases each). Germline V gene sequence: CDR1 SGHTA, CDR2 FQGNSA. The CDR3 runs 14 residues. V gave up 1 base and J gave up 9 bases, with 13 bases separating them. In DNA, the CDR3 is TGTGCCAGCAGCTTAGTAGAAGCCGGGACTGAGCAGTTCTTC. Its protein product is CASSLVEAGTEQFF.

The J gene is TRBJ1-2, the V gene TRBV19, with unresolved D. Germline V lookup: CDR1 LNHDA, CDR2 SQIVND (reference sequence). The germline V and J ends were trimmed by 4 bases and 3 bases, with 18 bases remaining between them. This CDR3 contains 16 residues. CDR3 coding DNA: TGTGCCAGTAGTACCCTCGATCCCCGGACGGACTATGGCTACACCTTC. This codes for CASSTLDPRTDYGYTF.

The chain is built from TRBV5-8 and TRBJ1-2, with D uncertain. Trimming left V 7 bases short and J 1 base short, with 20 bases between. Germline V CDR1 and CDR2: SGHTS, YDEGEE. The length of the CDR3 is 16 residues. CDR3 residues: CASSPDMERGNYGYTF. In DNA, the CDR3 is TGTGCCAGCTCCCCCGATATGGAGCGGGGTAACTATGGCTACACCTTC.